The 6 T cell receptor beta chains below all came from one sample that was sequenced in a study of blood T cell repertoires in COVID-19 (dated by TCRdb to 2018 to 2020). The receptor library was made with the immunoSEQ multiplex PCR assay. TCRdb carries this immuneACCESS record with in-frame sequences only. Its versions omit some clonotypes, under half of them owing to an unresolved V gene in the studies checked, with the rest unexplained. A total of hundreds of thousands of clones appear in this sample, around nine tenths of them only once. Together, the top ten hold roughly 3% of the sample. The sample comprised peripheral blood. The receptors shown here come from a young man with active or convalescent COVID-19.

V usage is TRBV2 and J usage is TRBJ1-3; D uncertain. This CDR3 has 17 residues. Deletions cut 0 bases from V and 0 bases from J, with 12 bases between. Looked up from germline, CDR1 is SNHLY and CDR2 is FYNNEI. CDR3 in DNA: TGTGCCAGCAGTGAAGCGAAATACCGAGTCTCTGGAAACACCATATATTTT. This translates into CASSEAKYRVSGNTIYF.

In DNA form, the CDR3 reads TGTGCCAGCAGACCGGGCGGGGCAAACAATGAGCAGTTCTTC. Protein: CASRPGGANNEQFF. The chain has TRBV28 and TRBJ2-1, with D perhaps TRBD2 (6 bases). V gave up 6 bases and J gave up 5 bases, with 14 bases separating them. CDR1 and CDR2 (germline): MDHEN, SYDVKM. The CDR3 sequence is 14 residues long. The whole variable domain, filled in from reference TRBV28 and TRBJ2-1, reads DVKVTQSSRYLVKRTGEKVFLECVQDMDHENMFWYRQDPGLGLRLIYFSYDVKMKEKGDIPEGYSVSREKKERFSLILESASTNQTSMYLCASRPGGANNEQFFGPGTRLTVL.

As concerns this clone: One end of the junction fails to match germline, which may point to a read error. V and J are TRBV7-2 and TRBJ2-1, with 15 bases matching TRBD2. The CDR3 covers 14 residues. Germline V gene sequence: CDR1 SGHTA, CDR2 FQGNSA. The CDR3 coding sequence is TGTGCCAGCAGCACACGGACTAGCGGGGGGGTTTGGCTCTTC. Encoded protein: CASSTRTSGGVWLF. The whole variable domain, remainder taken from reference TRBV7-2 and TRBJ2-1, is GAGVSQSPSNKVTEKGKDVELRCDPISGHTALYWYRQSLGQGLEFLIYFQGNSAPDKSGLPSDRFSAERTGGSVSTLTIQRTQQEDSAVYLCASSTRTSGGVWLFGPGTRLTVL.

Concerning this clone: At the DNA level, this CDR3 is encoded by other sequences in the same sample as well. DNA of the CDR3: TGTGCCAGCTCACCCGGACAGCTCATGAACACTGAAGCTTTCTTT. Protein product: CASSPGQLMNTEAFF. V and J are TRBV18 and TRBJ1-1; tentatively, D is TRBD1 (6 bases). V was shortened by 3 bases and J by 0 bases, with 11 bases between the two germline ends. This CDR3 region has 15 residues. Germline CDR1 KGHSH, CDR2 LQKENI.

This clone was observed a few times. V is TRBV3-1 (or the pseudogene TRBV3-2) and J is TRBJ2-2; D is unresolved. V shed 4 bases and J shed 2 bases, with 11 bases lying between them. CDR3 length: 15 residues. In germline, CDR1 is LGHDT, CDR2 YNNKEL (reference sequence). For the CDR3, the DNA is TGTGCCAGCAGCCTTAGTCCGGTTAACACCGGGGAGCTGTTTTTT. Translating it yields CASSLSPVNTGELFF.

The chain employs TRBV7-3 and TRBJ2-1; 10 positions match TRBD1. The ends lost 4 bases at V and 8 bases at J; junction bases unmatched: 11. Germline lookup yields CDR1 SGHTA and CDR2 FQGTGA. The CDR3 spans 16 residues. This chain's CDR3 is CASSSSKGQGTHEQFF. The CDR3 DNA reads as TGTGCCAGCAGCTCGAGTAAGGGACAGGGGACACATGAGCAGTTCTTC. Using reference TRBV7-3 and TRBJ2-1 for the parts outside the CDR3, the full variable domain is GAGVSQTPSNKVTEKGKYVELRCDPISGHTALYWYRQSLGQGPEFLIYFQGTGAADDSGLPNDRFFAVRPEGSVSTLKIQRTERGDSAVYLCASSSSKGQGTHEQFFGPGTRLTVL.